This entry features one T cell receptor beta chain sequence. CDR1 SGHRS and CDR2 YFSETQ come from the germline V gene. The CDR3 runs 15 residues. Trimming cost V 6 bases and J 0 bases, with 14 bases left between them. The source of the sample is a study of STAT5B mutations in CD4+ large granular lymphocyte leukemia. Libraries were prepared by immunoSEQ multiplex PCR; TCRdb keeps only in-frame clonotypes and omits some of them. The data show about 30,000 clones, more than 75% seen once. The sequenced sample consisted of CD4+ T cells from blood buffy coats. The sequence was collected from a human donor in good health. This chain connects TRBV5-1 to TRBJ2-3; D may correspond to TRBD1 or TRBD2 (5 bases each). The CDR3 coding sequence is TGCGCCAGCACCTTCGAGGGGCGCAGCACAGATACGCAGTATTTT. Amino acid sequence: CASTFEGRSTDTQYF.